This T cell receptor beta chain was identified during a study of a mutant IDH1 vaccine in newly diagnosed glioma. About the research overall: Patients arrived already treated with radiotherapy, temozolomide, or both, most having had both. Study-wide results and limits: Changes in the top peripheral T cell clonotypes seemingly had no bearing on pseudoprogression. Under 95% of patients showed vaccine-induced immune responses across multiple MHC alleles.

A word on this clone: Its antigen is unknown.

As for time point: baseline, week 1 (first vaccination visit). Specified treatment: pre-vaccination baseline after standard-of-care therapy. From germline, CDR1 is SGHRS and CDR2 YFSETQ. The germline V and J ends were trimmed by 0 bases and 1 base, with 10 bases remaining between them. This CDR3 is built from 15 residues. Clones were read by immunoSEQ multiplex PCR, and TCRdb kept only the in-frame ones, dropping some. Among tens of thousands of clones listed, approximately 90% were seen once. This receptor was obtained from a man aged 30-40 years with glioma. The chain has TRBV5-1 and TRBJ1-1, with D perhaps TRBD1 (5 bases). The sample here was PBMCs, taken from a glioma patient treated with radiotherapy, temozolomide or both. The DNA for the CDR3 is TGCGCCAGCAGCTTGGGGCAGGGCGAGAACACTGAAGCTTTCTTT. Its translation: CASSLGQGENTEAFF. Complete variable domain (other parts from reference TRBV5-1 and TRBJ1-1): KAGVTQTPRYLIKTRGQQVTLSCSPISGHRSVSWYQQTPGQGLQFLFEYFSETQRNKGNFPGRFSGRQFSNSRSEMNVSTLELGDSALYLCASSLGQGENTEAFFGQGTRLTVV.